This TCR beta chain originates from a study of blood T cell repertoires in COVID-19. For the study at large: The study drew acute and convalescent COVID-19 samples from the United States, Italy and Spain. Sample material is recorded as cDNA or gDNA derived from T cells, B-cell-depleted T cells, or PBMCs.

V gave up 0 bases and J gave up 2 bases; unmatched junction bases: 14. CDR3 size: 20 residues. This clone was observed once. Authors' processing steps: How many nucleated cells were present was estimated from reference gene primer amplification. Libraries were prepared by immunoSEQ multiplex PCR; TCRdb keeps only in-frame clonotypes and omits some of them. From that table come the V and J calls and clone size; the DNA was used to work out D and trimming. The data show 220,000 or so clones, with about 85% seen just once and around 2.9% held by the top ten. The V call is TRBV6-7, the J call TRBJ2-7, with 12 bases lining up with TRBD2. TRBV6-7 is flagged as an ORF with uncertain function. The sample taken for sequencing was peripheral blood. The origin of this receptor is a man aged 45-60 years who had recovered from COVID-19. CDR3: CASSYSLTSGSLRGAYEQYF. The DNA for the CDR3 is TGTGCCAGCAGTTACTCACTGACTAGCGGGAGCCTACGAGGCGCCTACGAGCAGTACTTC.